This entry lists 32 T cell receptor beta chains sequenced from one sample in a study of CD8 T cells in ankylosing spondylitis. TCRdb itself ran the 5' RACE reads through MiXCR, one entry per CDR3 protein. The sample has about 160,000 distinct CDR3 sequences, 9.8% seen once; the top ten hold less than 15%. Sequencing used blood, either unsorted or a sorted T cell fraction (not recorded which). The source of these receptors is a female donor with ankylosing spondylitis or in good health (not recorded which).

In its sample, this clonotype was seen many times. J is TRBJ2-7 and V is TRBV2; TRBD2 aligns across 14 bases. V lost 6 bases to trimming and J lost 7 bases; unmatched junction nucleotides: 8. CDR1 SNHLY and CDR2 FYNNEI come from the germline V gene. The CDR3 is made up of 15 amino acids. CDR3 in amino acids: CASSVPGLAGAEQYF. The CDR3, as DNA: TGTGCCAGCAGCGTTCCGGGACTAGCGGGAGCTGAGCAGTACTTC.

In this sample, this clonotype turned up many times. The chain uses TRBV12-3 or TRBV12-4 and TRBJ1-1, with a tentative D call TRBD1 (6 bases). The CDR3 covers 14 residues. The V and J ends lost 0 bases and 6 bases respectively, with 11 bases between them. CDR3 residues: CASSLARGAPEAFF. CDR3 in DNA: TGTGCCAGCAGTTTAGCGAGGGGGGCCCCTGAAGCTTTCTTT.

This clonotype was detected many times. The chain is built from TRBV12-3 or TRBV12-4 and TRBJ1-1; D is uncertain. The CDR3 loop spans 13 amino acids. Trimming took 2 bases from V and 0 from J, leaving 4 bases between them. CDR3 sequence (DNA): TGTGCCAGCAGTTTAAAGGTGAACACTGAAGCTTTCTTT. It is translated as CASSLKVNTEAFF.

V and J are TRBV20-1 and TRBJ2-7; a possible D gene is TRBD2 (6 bases). From germline, CDR1 is DFQATT and CDR2 SNEGSKA (reference sequence). The germline V and J ends were trimmed by 6 bases and 3 bases, with 15 bases remaining between them. This CDR3 is built from 13 residues. CDR3 sequence: CSASEGLDYEQYF. The CDR3 DNA reads as TGCAGTGCCTCTGAGGGACTTGACTACGAGCAGTACTTC.

The chain joins TRBV15 to TRBJ2-7; 7 nucleotides agree with TRBD1. The CDR3 is 16 residues long. The ends lost 3 bases at V and 4 bases at J; junction bases unmatched: 12. Germline V CDR1 and CDR2: LNHNV, YYDKDF (reference sequence). The CDR3 is CATSRHRDSSSYEQYF. CDR3 coding DNA: TGTGCCACCAGCAGGCACCGGGACAGCTCGTCATACGAGCAGTACTTC. The full variable domain, its missing parts supplied by reference TRBV15 and TRBJ2-7, is DAMVIQNPRYQVTQFGKPVTLSCSQTLNHNVMYWYQQKSSQAPKLLFHYYDKDFNNEADTPDNFQSRRPNTSFCFLDIRSPGLGDTAMYLCATSRHRDSSSYEQYFGPGTRLTVT.

This clonotype was seen at least ten times. The chain is built from TRBV30 and TRBJ1-1; D remains ambiguous. The CDR3 is 15 amino acids. The germline CDR1 and CDR2 sequences are GTSNPN and SVGIG (reference sequence). Trimming took 2 bases from V and 3 from J, leaving 16 bases between them. This chain's CDR3 is CAWSWVLIPHTEAFF. CDR3 in DNA: TGTGCCTGGAGTTGGGTTCTTATTCCCCACACTGAAGCTTTCTTT. The full variable domain, with the rest looked up from reference TRBV30 and TRBJ1-1, is SQTIHQWPATLVQPVGSPLSLECTVEGTSNPNLYWYRQAAGRGLQLLFYSVGIGQISSEVPQNLSASRPQDRQFILSSKKLLLSDSGFYLCAWSWVLIPHTEAFFGQGTRLTVV.

This clonotype was observed a few times. The DNA for the CDR3 is TGTGCCAGCAGCTTCGCTAGTGCGCCCTCCTACGAGCAGTACTTC. It codes for CASSFASAPSYEQYF. The rearrangement joins TRBV9 to TRBJ2-7; D unresolved. CDR1 is SGDLS, CDR2 YYNGEE, per germline. Trimming took off 4 bases at V and 0 bases at J, with 14 bases between the two ends. CDR3 length: 15 amino acids.

In its sample, this clonotype was seen many times. The V gene is TRBV11-2, the J gene TRBJ2-7; 8 positions agree with TRBD1. With V trimmed by 1 base and J by 5 bases, 7 bases remained unmatched. Per the germline V gene, CDR1 is SGHAT and CDR2 is FQNNGV. The CDR3 loop spans 15 amino acids. CDR3: CASSLVAGGYDEQYF. CDR3 DNA sequence: TGTGCCAGCAGCTTAGTGGCAGGGGGCTACGACGAGCAGTACTTC.

At least ten counts were recorded for this clonotype. The chain has TRBV7-9 and TRBJ1-5; no clear D. The CDR3 contains 13 residues. Trimming left V 8 bases short and J 2 bases short, with 10 bases between. Germline V lookup: CDR1 SEHNR, CDR2 FQNEAQ (reference sequence). The CDR3 region has the DNA TGTGCCAGCCAAAATCAGGGCAATCAGCCCCAGCATTTT. Protein: CASQNQGNQPQHF.

The table lists this clonotype with many counts. The chain joins TRBV5-1 to TRBJ2-7; 9 bases line up with TRBD2. Trimming took 2 bases from V and 3 from J; bases not matched to a gene: 6. From germline, CDR1 is SGHRS and CDR2 YFSETQ. The CDR3 is 15 residues long. CDR3 DNA: TGCGCCAGCAGCTTAGCGGGAGGTTTGATCTACGAGCAGTACTTC. Translated: CASSLAGGLIYEQYF.

The chain recombines TRBV6-4 with TRBJ2-3, with D possibly matching TRBD1 (5 bases). The CDR3 totals 14 residues. V was shortened by 6 bases and J by 2 bases, with 12 bases between the two germline ends. Germline loops: CDR1 MRHNA, CDR2 SNTAGT. As DNA, the CDR3 is TGTGCCAGCAGAGGGGCGGAATACACAGATACGCAGTATTTT. This encodes CASRGAEYTDTQYF.

This clonotype was seen a handful of times. The chain links TRBV2 to TRBJ2-7; 8 bases align to TRBD1. The CDR3 loop spans 15 amino acids. V shed 6 bases and J 3 bases; nucleotides not matched to a gene: 10. Germline CDR1 SNHLY, CDR2 FYNNEI. CDR3 bases: TGTGCCAGCAGCCCCAGGACAGGGTTGGGCTACGAGCAGTACTTC. The encoded protein is CASSPRTGLGYEQYF.

This clonotype was seen a few times. V and J are TRBV15 and TRBJ2-1; no clear D gene. Per the germline V gene, CDR1 is LNHNV and CDR2 is YYDKDF (reference sequence). The CDR3 has 14 amino acids. V gave up 5 bases and J gave up 6 bases, with 14 bases separating them. CDR3: CATSGEDSLNEQFF. The CDR3 DNA is TGTGCCACCAGCGGGGAAGATAGCCTCAATGAGCAGTTCTTC. Looking up the rest from reference TRBV15 and TRBJ2-1 gives the full variable domain: DAMVIQNPRYQVTQFGKPVTLSCSQTLNHNVMYWYQQKSSQAPKLLFHYYDKDFNNEADTPDNFQSRRPNTSFCFLDIRSPGLGDTAMYLCATSGEDSLNEQFFGPGTRLTVL.

J is TRBJ1-6 and V is TRBV7-9; tentatively, D is TRBD1 (6 bases). CDR1 SEHNR and CDR2 FQNEAQ come from the germline V gene (reference sequence). CDR3 length: 13 amino acids. V was clipped by 5 bases and J by 11 bases, with 13 bases between them. The CDR3 spells CASSLGQPAPLHF. CDR3 coding DNA: TGTGCCAGCAGCCTCGGACAGCCGGCACCCCTCCACTTT.

This clonotype was recorded many times. This chain joins TRBV10-3 and TRBJ2-1; D possibly corresponds to TRBD2 (5 bases). The CDR3 spans 11 residues. Deletions cut 9 bases from V and 9 bases from J, with 12 bases between. CDR1 ENHRY and CDR2 SYGVKD come from the germline V gene. CDR3 sequence reads: CAMGVVGEQFF. Written as DNA, the CDR3 is TGTGCCATGGGAGTAGTTGGTGAGCAGTTCTTC.

The rearrangement links TRBV21-1 to TRBJ2-1. TRBV21-1 is recorded as a pseudogene. This CDR3 is 14 amino acids long. The DNA of the CDR3 is TGTGCCAGCAGCACAGCGGAAACCTACAATGAGCAGTTCTTC. Amino acids: CASSTAETYNEQFF.

J is TRBJ2-7 and V is TRBV6-1; D uncertain. Germline V gene data show CDR1 as MNHNS and CDR2 as SASEGT. The CDR3 extends over 12 amino acids. Trimming shortened V by 10 bases and J by 2 bases, and 12 bases separated the two germline ends. DNA of the CDR3: TGTGCCACCCCGGACGGAACCTACGAGCAGTACTTC. It translates to CATPDGTYEQYF.

The rearrangement joins TRBV12-5 to TRBJ2-2; the match to TRBD2 covers 7 bases. This CDR3 contains 16 residues. The V segment lost 5 bases and the J segment 5 bases; nucleotides outside the gene matches: 11. Germline CDR1 reads LGHNT; CDR2 reads FRNRAP. CDR3 protein: CASGLPYAGDTGELFF. CDR3 nucleotides: TGTGCTAGTGGTCTCCCCTACGCGGGAGATACCGGGGAGCTGTTTTTT.

Ten or more counts support this clonotype. The rearrangement uses TRBV7-9 and TRBJ2-5; 7 nucleotides align to TRBD2. Germline loops: CDR1 SEHNR, CDR2 FQNEAQ (reference sequence). The length of the CDR3 is 17 residues. The trim removed 3 bases at V and 2 bases at J, leaving 12 bases unmatched. CDR3 sequence (DNA): TGTGCCAGCAGCTTCGACTGGGGGGAGGGCCGTCAAGAGACCCAGTACTTC. Translated, it gives CASSFDWGEGRQETQYF. The entire variable domain, with the rest obtained from reference TRBV7-9 and TRBJ2-5, is as follows: DTGVSQNPRHKITKRGQNVTFRCDPISEHNRLYWYRQTLGQGPEFLTYFQNEAQLEKSRLLSDRFSAERPKGSFSTLEIQRTEQGDSAMYLCASSFDWGEGRQETQYFGPGTRLLVL.

This clonotype was detected a few times. The chain has TRBV4-3 and TRBJ2-1; maybe TRBD2 (5 bases). CDR1 is LGHNA and CDR2 is YSLEER in the germline V gene. The CDR3 consists of 14 residues. Between the trimmed V and J ends, which lost 0 bases and 3 bases, there was a span of 6 bases. CDR3 DNA: TGCGCCAGCAGCCAAGATGCGGGCTACAATGAGCAGTTCTTC. Amino acid sequence: CASSQDAGYNEQFF.

V and J are TRBV28 and TRBJ2-1; 11 positions agree with TRBD2. Germline CDR1 reads MDHEN; CDR2 reads SYDVKM. V was pared by 5 bases and J by 3 bases, with 6 bases of the junction left unmatched. CDR3 length: 16 residues. The CDR3 is CASSTRLAGNYNEQFF. CDR3 in DNA: TGTGCCAGCAGTACCAGACTAGCGGGGAACTACAATGAGCAGTTCTTC. The variable domain in full, with the rest retrieved from reference TRBV28 and TRBJ2-1, is DVKVTQSSRYLVKRTGEKVFLECVQDMDHENMFWYRQDPGLGLRLIYFSYDVKMKEKGDIPEGYSVSREKKERFSLILESASTNQTSMYLCASSTRLAGNYNEQFFGPGTRLTVL.

This clonotype turned up a few times. The genes are TRBV7-9 and TRBJ2-2; either TRBD1 or TRBD2 may supply D (6 bases each). CDR1 is SEHNR and CDR2 is FQNEAQ in the germline V gene (reference sequence). This CDR3 comprises 16 residues. With 5 bases removed from V and 4 bases from J, the gap between germline ends came to 17 bases. The CDR3 coding sequence is TGTGCCAGCAGCCCGGGGGCACGGACCGTCACCGGGGAGCTGTTTTTT. It encodes CASSPGARTVTGELFF.

The chain combines TRBV7-9 with TRBJ2-7; D ambiguous. V was trimmed by 0 bases and J by 4 bases, leaving 7 bases between them. Germline values: CDR1 SEHNR, CDR2 FQNEAQ (reference sequence). This CDR3 contains 13 residues. The CDR3 sequence: CASSLAARYEQYF. CDR3 nucleotide sequence: TGTGCCAGCAGCTTAGCCGCGCGGTACGAGCAGTACTTC.

This clonotype was counted ten times or more. The chain carries TRBV10-3 and TRBJ2-5, with D possibly matching TRBD1 (5 bases). This CDR3 has 16 amino acids. Germline V gives CDR1 ENHRY, CDR2 SYGVKD. The V end was cut by 3 bases, the J end by 2 bases, with 16 bases between. The CDR3 region has the DNA TGTGCCATCAGTGACCCCCCCAGGACAAATCAAGAGACCCAGTACTTC. Amino acid sequence: CAISDPPRTNQETQYF.

The V call is TRBV3-1, the J call TRBJ1-5; weak D call: TRBD1 (6 bases). Germline V gives CDR1 LGHDT, CDR2 YNNKEL (reference sequence). The V and J ends lost 3 bases and 6 bases respectively, with 12 bases between them. There are 14 residues in the CDR3. CDR3: CASSQPGHSQPQHF. CDR3 DNA sequence: TGTGCCAGCAGCCAGCCGGGACATAGTCAGCCCCAGCATTTT.

This chain links TRBV29-1 with TRBJ2-1; 11 bases line up with TRBD2. CDR3 length equals 18 residues. J lost 2 bases, V lost 1 base, and 10 bases had no gene match. The V gene's germline CDR1 is SQVTM and CDR2 ANQGSEA. CDR3 sequence reads: CSVEGSSGRPSAYNEQFF. The CDR3 coding sequence is TGCAGCGTTGAAGGGTCTAGCGGGAGGCCCAGCGCCTACAATGAGCAGTTCTTC.

This chain links TRBV5-1 with TRBJ2-1; 8 positions match TRBD2. This CDR3 has 15 amino acids. Looked up from germline, CDR1 is SGHRS and CDR2 is YFSETQ. V dropped 2 bases and J dropped 8; count of bases not matched to a gene: 9. The CDR3 DNA reads as TGCGCCAGCAGCTTACTAGCGGATAGAGACGATGAGCAGTTCTTC. Protein: CASSLLADRDDEQFF.

This clonotype has ten or more counts. The CDR3 sequence is CSARERWAGPSYNEQFF. The CDR3 DNA reads as TGCAGTGCTAGAGAACGCTGGGCGGGGCCCTCCTACAATGAGCAGTTCTTC. The chain has TRBV20-1 and TRBJ2-1; possible D gene TRBD2, 6 bases. The CDR3 runs 17 residues. V lost 0 bases to trimming and J lost 0 bases, with 15 bases between them. Germline V gene data show CDR1 as DFQATT and CDR2 as SNEGSKA (reference sequence).

This clonotype was seen a handful of times. The rearrangement links TRBV7-9 to TRBJ2-3; D is unresolved. The CDR3 spans 14 residues. Germline CDR1 is SEHNR and CDR2 is FQNEAQ (reference sequence). Trimming took 5 bases from V and 6 from J, leaving 15 bases between them. Written as DNA, the CDR3 is TGTGCCAGCAGCCCAGGTTGGGCTCGTGATACGCAGTATTTT. This encodes CASSPGWARDTQYF.

This clonotype was detected ten times or more. This chain connects TRBV27 to TRBJ2-7, with 10 bases identical to TRBD2. The CDR3 loop spans 14 amino acids. Germline CDR1 and CDR2: MNHEY and SMNVEV (reference sequence). Trimming cost V 6 bases and J 2 bases; bases outside gene matches: 4. The CDR3 sequence is CASSVAGGPYEQYF. CDR3 sequence (DNA): TGTGCCAGCAGCGTAGCGGGAGGTCCCTACGAGCAGTACTTC.

In this sample, this clonotype turned up many times. V and J are TRBV5-6 and TRBJ1-5; D is unclear. CDR3 size: 13 residues. Trimming cost V 0 bases and J 9 bases, with 10 bases left between them. In germline, CDR1 is SGHDT, CDR2 YYEEEE. CDR3 DNA sequence: TGTGCCAGCAGCTTGGCCGCCAACCGGCCCCAGCATTTT. Translation gives CASSLAANRPQHF.

This chain's CDR3 is CAINLGDGNYGYTF. The CDR3 coding sequence is TGTGCCATCAATTTAGGGGACGGCAACTATGGCTACACCTTC. The chain combines TRBV10-3 with TRBJ1-2; possible D gene TRBD1, 5 bases. V lost 7 bases and J 2 bases, leaving 14 bases between the germline ends. In germline, CDR1 is ENHRY, CDR2 SYGVKD. There are 14 residues in the CDR3.